This T cell receptor beta chain was documented in a study of T cell responses to AZD1222 COVID-19 vaccine. Broader study findings: None of the repertoires were sampled until the peak T cell response had passed. Clonal diversity was possibly underestimated, and white British individuals and females predominated among donors. At baseline, seropositivity was found in only a handful of AZD1222 recipients. Nearly half of spike-specific TCRs reportedly target variant regions that are unmutated in the B.1.351 and B.1.1.7 variants.

Germline CDR1 MGHRA, CDR2 YSYEKL. Trimming cost V 4 bases and J 0 bases, with 18 bases left between them. This CDR3 contains 17 residues. TCRdb's copy holds only in-frame clones and misses some; the assay was immunoSEQ multiplex PCR. In the table there are 65,000 to 100,000 clones, about nine tenths of which are singletons. Turning to this clone: Its antigen is unknown.

The chain links TRBV4-1 to TRBJ2-5, with D maybe TRBD2 (5 bases). This sample comprised peripheral blood, obtained 28 days after the second AZD1222 dose. This receptor was obtained from an adult who received the AZD1222 COVID-19 vaccine. The CDR3 DNA is TGCGCCAGCAGCCCGACCCTACTAGGACCTTACCAAGAGACCCAGTACTTC. This codes for CASSPTLLGPYQETQYF.